Listed here is a single TCR beta chain. This record comes from a study of blood T cell repertoires in COVID-19. On the study more broadly: Acute and convalescent COVID-19 specimens originated in the United States, Italy and Spain. T cells, B-cell-depleted T cells, or PBMCs provided the cDNA or gDNA that served as material.

As originally analysed: Using reference gene primer amplification, nucleated cell counts were estimated. Clones were sequenced by immunoSEQ multiplex PCR, and TCRdb holds only the in-frame ones, with some missing. V and J calls and clone size are copied from that table; D and trimming were computed from the DNA. The table lists about 140,000 clones, 90% of them singletons. The germline CDR1 and CDR2 sequences are SGDLS and YYNGEE. This CDR3 is built from 15 residues. Trimming at V came to 2 bases and at J to 2 bases, leaving 4 bases not matched to a gene. The V call is TRBV9, the J call TRBJ2-3; TRBD1 agrees at 8 bases. The material sequenced was peripheral blood. The TCR originated in a woman aged 80 or older with acute or convalescent COVID-19. Here the CDR3 DNA reads TGTGCCAGCAGCGTTGACAGGGGCAACACAGATACGCAGTATTTT. It encodes CASSVDRGNTDTQYF.